What follows are 20 T cell receptor beta chains derived from one specimen sequenced in a study of Tregs in tolerant kidney transplant recipients. Method: immunoSEQ multiplex PCR; TCRdb's copy keeps in-frame clones and lacks some. This sample carries tens of thousands of clones, roughly nine tenths of them seen once, and the ten largest clones take about 0.71%. The sample was Tregs from blood. The receptors originated from a human donor in good health.

The rearrangement links TRBV25-1 to TRBJ2-3, with D unclear. V was trimmed by 1 base and J by 6 bases, leaving 14 bases between them. The CDR3 sequence is 15 residues long. Germline CDR1 reads MGHDK; CDR2 reads SYGVNS. CDR3 protein: CASSELGSPMDTQYF. The CDR3, as DNA: TGTGCCAGCAGTGAATTAGGCAGTCCCATGGATACGCAGTATTTT.

This clone occurred once. This rearrangement joins TRBV28 to TRBJ1-2; TRBD1 aligns across 9 bases. CDR1 and CDR2 from the germline V gene are MDHEN and SYDVKM. This CDR3 contains 16 residues. Trimming cost V 4 bases and J 6 bases; bases outside gene matches: 12. CDR3 residues: CASSWNRGLKKDGYTF. CDR3 nucleotides: TGTGCCAGCAGTTGGAACAGGGGGCTGAAGAAGGATGGCTACACCTTC.

This chain joins TRBV4-1 and TRBJ1-4; perhaps TRBD1 as D (5 bases). Per the germline V gene, CDR1 is MGHRA and CDR2 is YSYEKL. Trimming removed 1 base at V and 8 bases at J, with 14 bases between. CDR3 length: 15 residues. As DNA, the CDR3 is TGCGCCAGCAGCCAAGGTATCCAGGGTCGGGAAAAACTGTTTTTT. This gives the protein CASSQGIQGREKLFF.

The genes are TRBV5-1 and TRBJ2-1, with 11 bases lining up with TRBD2. V lost 4 bases to trimming and J lost 7 bases; unmatched junction nucleotides: 7. Per the germline V gene, CDR1 is SGHRS and CDR2 is YFSETQ. The CDR3 consists of 15 residues. The CDR3 loop is CASSATSGSTNEQFF. The CDR3 nucleotides are TGCGCCAGCAGCGCCACTAGCGGGAGTACGAATGAGCAGTTCTTC.

The chain links TRBV6-4 to TRBJ1-2; 8 bases line up with TRBD1. Germline values: CDR1 MRHNA, CDR2 SNTAGT. CDR3 length: 13 residues. V was clipped by 5 bases and J by 4 bases; unmatched bases: 3. CDR3 sequence (DNA): TGTGCCAGCAGTCGTGGACAGGGCTATGGCTACACCTTC. Translating gives CASSRGQGYGYTF.

The genes are TRBV19 and TRBJ2-7; D call uncertain. Germline CDR1 reads LNHDA; CDR2 reads SQIVND (reference sequence). V shed 4 bases and J shed 2 bases, with 18 bases lying between them. The CDR3 spans 16 residues. The CDR3 reads CASSTRLGTVTYEQYF. CDR3 DNA: TGTGCCAGTAGTACCCGCCTGGGCACGGTGACCTACGAGCAGTACTTC. Supplemented by reference TRBV19 and TRBJ2-7, the full variable domain reads DGGITQSPKYLFRKEGQNVTLSCEQNLNHDAMYWYRQDPGQGLRLIYYSQIVNDFQKGDIAEGYSVSREKKESFPLTVTSAQKNPTAFYLCASSTRLGTVTYEQYFGPGTRLTVT.

The chain links TRBV18 to TRBJ2-5; 7 nucleotides align to TRBD2. Germline V gene data show CDR1 as KGHSH and CDR2 as LQKENI. Trimming cost V 0 bases and J 4 bases; bases outside gene matches: 2. The CDR3 runs 14 residues. The CDR3 spells CASSPPPSGETQYF. Written as DNA, the CDR3 is TGTGCCAGCTCACCACCGCCTAGCGGAGAGACCCAGTACTTC. The full variable domain, with the rest looked up from reference TRBV18 and TRBJ2-5, is NAGVMQNPRHLVRRRGQEARLRCSPMKGHSHVYWYRQLPEEGLKFMVYLQKENIIDESGMPKERFSAEFPKEGPSILRIQQVVRGDSAAYFCASSPPPSGETQYFGPGTRLLVL.

There are a few counts of this clone. This rearrangement joins TRBV5-5 to TRBJ1-4; 7 positions agree with TRBD1. The CDR3 sequence is 14 residues long. Losses at the gene ends were 1 base for V and 8 bases for J; bases not matched to a gene: 5. Germline-derived CDR1 and CDR2 are SGHKS and YYEKEE (reference sequence). In nucleotides, the CDR3 is TGTGCCAGCAGCTTGACAGGGGTAGGCGAAAAACTGTTTTTT. Translated, it gives CASSLTGVGEKLFF.

This clone appeared once. The chain employs TRBV18 and TRBJ1-2, with D uncertain. Germline assignment: CDR1 KGHSH and CDR2 LQKENI. Trimming removed 3 bases at V and 8 bases at J, with 10 bases between. The CDR3 loop spans 12 amino acids. CDR3 nucleotides: TGTGCCAGCTCACCCTGGGCGGACGGCTACACCTTC. Translated, it gives CASSPWADGYTF.

J is TRBJ2-2 and V is TRBV30, with D uncertain. Trimming took 7 bases from V and 5 from J, leaving 8 bases between them. This CDR3 is 11 amino acids long. Germline CDR1 is GTSNPN and CDR2 is SVGIG (reference sequence). CDR3 residues: CALGKTGELFF. The CDR3 nucleotides are TGTGCCTTGGGAAAGACCGGGGAGCTGTTTTTT.

The chain carries TRBV19 and TRBJ1-1; 8 bases line up with TRBD1. Trimming cost V 8 bases and J 7 bases; bases outside gene matches: 6. Germline V CDR1 and CDR2: LNHDA, SQIVND (reference sequence). CDR3 length: 12 residues. This CDR3 is CASSPTGDEAFF. The DNA for the CDR3 is TGTGCCAGTTCCCCGACAGGGGATGAAGCTTTCTTT.

This chain uses TRBV6-1 with TRBJ2-7, with D possibly TRBD2 on 6 matching bases. Trimming took 10 bases from V and 6 from J, leaving 19 bases between them. CDR1 is MNHNS, CDR2 SASEGT, per germline. The CDR3 totals 13 residues. The CDR3 DNA reads TGTGCCACCGGGGGAAGCAGGGTGTCCGAGCAGTACTTC. Amino acids: CATGGSRVSEQYF.

The J gene is TRBJ2-7, the V gene TRBV10-2; 10 positions match TRBD2. Per germline, CDR1 WSHSY and CDR2 SAAADI. CDR3 length: 15 amino acids. Germline trimming cut 7 bases from V and 2 bases from J; bases unmatched to any gene: 8. DNA for the CDR3: TGCGCCAGCATAGACCCAGCGGGGGGGACCTACGAGCAGTACTTC. As protein: CASIDPAGGTYEQYF.

The genes are TRBV7-9 and TRBJ1-1; 7 nucleotides line up with TRBD1. This CDR3 contains 14 residues. Germline trimming cut 3 bases from V and 2 bases from J; bases unmatched to any gene: 3. In germline, CDR1 is SEHNR, CDR2 FQNEAQ (reference sequence). In DNA form, the CDR3 reads TGTGCCAGCAGCTTCGACAGGGTTAACACTGAAGCTTTCTTT. Its protein product is CASSFDRVNTEAFF.

The chain employs TRBV6-5 and TRBJ2-2; D remains ambiguous. The CDR3 has 13 amino acids. Germline CDR1 is MNHEY and CDR2 is SVGAGI. Trimming took 0 bases from V and 2 from J, leaving 1 base between them. The CDR3 DNA reads as TGTGCCAGCAGTTACTCCAACACCGGGGAGCTGTTTTTT. Protein sequence: CASSYSNTGELFF.

The chain has TRBV5-8 and TRBJ1-1; tentative D call: TRBD1 (6 bases). Germline values: CDR1 SGHTS, CDR2 YDEGEE. V was cut by 4 bases and J by 4 bases, with 17 bases left in between. The CDR3 totals 15 residues. Here the CDR3 DNA reads TGTGCCAGCAGCGGCTGGGGGGCAAGGGGCACTGAAGCTTTCTTT. Translating it yields CASSGWGARGTEAFF.

This clone was seen only once. The chain recombines TRBV4-1 with TRBJ1-3; D is unclear. Trimming removed 5 bases from V and 0 bases from J, with 8 bases in between. Germline V gene data show CDR1 as MGHRA and CDR2 as YSYEKL. This CDR3 comprises 14 residues. The CDR3 is CASSGSLSGNTIYF. The CDR3 DNA reads as TGCGCCAGCAGCGGTAGTCTCTCTGGAAACACCATATATTTT.

The chain uses TRBV5-3 and TRBJ2-2; no clear D gene. TRBV5-3 is reported as an ORF; its role is uncertain. V was pared by 0 bases and J by 6 bases, with 15 bases between. The CDR3 is made up of 16 amino acids. The CDR3 DNA reads TGTGCCAGAAGCTTGGACGACCGGTCCTCGGCCGGGGAGCTGTTTTTT. Residues: CARSLDDRSSAGELFF.

The genes are TRBV10-2 and TRBJ2-2; D remains unclear. Germline V CDR1 and CDR2: WSHSY, SAAADI. Deletions cut 7 bases from V and 7 bases from J, with 16 bases between. The CDR3 is 14 residues long. CDR3 amino acids: CASTHIEEIGELFF. The DNA for the CDR3 is TGCGCCAGCACGCACATTGAAGAGATCGGGGAGCTGTTTTTT.

The chain combines TRBV5-1 with TRBJ1-2, with 10 bases identical to TRBD1. The V gene end was trimmed by 4 bases and the J gene end by 3 bases; junction bases not matched to a gene: 9. Germline-derived CDR1 and CDR2 are SGHRS and YFSETQ. The CDR3 covers 16 residues. The CDR3 loop reads CASSHGTGETHYGYTF. Written as DNA, the CDR3 is TGCGCCAGCAGCCACGGGACAGGGGAAACACACTATGGCTACACCTTC.